This entry features one T cell receptor (beta chain) sequence. This entry is derived from a study of blood T cell repertoires in COVID-19. Only in-frame clones appear in the TCRdb table, and some are missing; sequencing was by immunoSEQ multiplex PCR. This sample has 45,000 to 60,000 clones, with 90% found just once. Germline V gene sequence: CDR1 SGHDT, CDR2 YYEEEE. The trim removed 5 bases at V and 3 bases at J, leaving 4 bases unmatched. The CDR3 totals 13 residues. The V and J genes are TRBV5-6 and TRBJ1-2; 7 bases fit TRBD1. The sequenced sample was peripheral blood. This sequence was found in a man aged 50-60 years with acute or convalescent COVID-19. CDR3 coding DNA: TGTGCCAGCAGTGGCGACAGGGACTATGGCTACACCTTC. It is translated as CASSGDRDYGYTF.